One and the same sample provided the 24 T cell receptor beta chains below, sequenced in a study of beta chain features in type 1 diabetes. General study findings and limits: When Type 1 diabetes patients were examined, their TCRB CDR3s proved moderately but significantly shorter in all four CD4+ subsets.

Expressed TCRB transcripts got sequenced, as all isolated RNA was reverse transcribed. Clones were sequenced by immunoSEQ multiplex PCR, and TCRdb holds only the in-frame ones, with some missing. The profile covers roughly 350,000 clones, with over 8.5% appearing a single time and approximately 0.6% taken by the ten largest. For these TCRs, the target antigens are not known. Sequenced sample: central memory CD4+ T cells from blood. The receptors here all came from a man in his thirties or forties with type 1 diabetes.

At least ten counts were recorded for this clone. CDR3 amino acids: CASSFLGQGSDTEAFF. CDR3 nucleotide sequence: TGTGCCAGCAGCTTTTTAGGACAGGGTTCGGACACTGAAGCTTTCTTT. The chain combines TRBV5-6 with TRBJ1-1, with 8 bases that match TRBD1. Germline V gene lookup returns CDR1 SGHDT and CDR2 YYEEEE. The CDR3 runs 16 residues. Trimming removed 2 bases from V and 3 bases from J; junction bases left unmatched: 9.

The chain has TRBV16 and TRBJ1-2; D perhaps matches TRBD1 (6 bases). Germline loops: CDR1 KGHSY, CDR2 FQNENV. V was clipped by 1 base and J by 8 bases, with 17 bases between them. This CDR3 is built from 15 residues. The CDR3 is CASSQLRGAPGGYTF. The CDR3 nucleotides read TGTGCCAGCAGCCAATTACGGGGGGCGCCGGGCGGCTACACCTTC.

In its sample, this clone was seen a few times. V is TRBV11-2 and J is TRBJ2-1; D gene uncertain. Trimming stripped 2 bases from V and 8 bases from J, with 13 bases between. The CDR3 has 14 residues. From germline, CDR1 is SGHAT and CDR2 FQNNGV. CDR3 amino acids: CASSLFASEHEQFF. CDR3 bases: TGTGCCAGCAGCTTATTCGCGTCGGAGCATGAGCAGTTCTTC.

This clone was recorded a few times. V gene TRBV19 combines with J gene TRBJ2-3; possibly TRBD1 or TRBD2 for D (6 bases each). Germline CDR1 LNHDA, CDR2 SQIVND (reference sequence). V was pared by 6 bases and J by 0 bases, with 22 bases between. This CDR3 region has 18 residues. The CDR3 DNA sequence: TGTGCCAGTAGGGGGACAATTCGGGAGCCAAACAGCACAGATACGCAGTATTTT. Amino acids: CASRGTIREPNSTDTQYF.

J is TRBJ2-2 and V is TRBV5-1; 9 nucleotides align to TRBD1. In germline, CDR1 is SGHRS, CDR2 YFSETQ. This CDR3 region has 13 residues. Germline trimming cut 5 bases from V and 7 bases from J; bases unmatched to any gene: 3. This CDR3 is CASRWTGDGELFF. CDR3 DNA: TGCGCCAGCAGGTGGACAGGGGACGGGGAGCTGTTTTTT.

The J gene is TRBJ1-3, the V gene TRBV6-5; D gene unclear. The CDR3 has 12 amino acids. V gave up 8 bases and J gave up 0 bases, with 5 bases separating them. Looked up from germline, CDR1 is MNHEY and CDR2 is SVGAGI. This chain's CDR3 is CASLSSGNTIYF. Written as DNA, the CDR3 is TGTGCCAGCTTAAGCTCTGGAAACACCATATATTTT.

The chain joins TRBV7-2 to TRBJ1-1; TRBD1 might be the D (6 bases). V gave up 1 base and J gave up 6 bases, with 15 bases separating them. CDR3 length: 15 amino acids. CDR1 is SGHTA, CDR2 FQGNSA, per germline. In DNA, the CDR3 is TGTGCCAGCAGCTTAGTCGGGGGGCGGGCTTCTGAAGCTTTCTTT. This sequence encodes CASSLVGGRASEAFF.

The J gene is TRBJ2-1, the V gene TRBV11-3; 8 bases match TRBD1. CDR1 is SGHNT, CDR2 YENEEA, per germline. After removal of 1 base from V and 0 bases from J, the junction contained 2 bases not matched to a gene. The CDR3 loop spans 16 amino acids. The chain's CDR3 is CASSLVQGASYNEQFF. CDR3 bases: TGTGCCAGCAGCTTAGTGCAGGGGGCCTCCTACAATGAGCAGTTCTTC.

V is TRBV5-1 and J is TRBJ1-3; 10 positions agree with TRBD1. CDR3 length: 15 amino acids. CDR1 and CDR2 (germline): SGHRS, YFSETQ. The V gene end was trimmed by 3 bases and the J gene end by 8 bases; junction bases not matched to a gene: 8. In DNA form, the CDR3 reads TGCGCCAGCAGCTCGGACAGGGGGGTATCGGACACCATATATTTT. Its translation is CASSSDRGVSDTIYF.

This clone was counted at least ten times. The same CDR3 arises from other DNA sequences in this sample as well. V usage is TRBV15 and J usage is TRBJ2-3; TRBD1 or TRBD2 may be the D gene (5 bases each). V was clipped by 1 base and J by 0 bases, with 5 bases between them. Germline values: CDR1 LNHNV, CDR2 YYDKDF (reference sequence). This CDR3 region has 14 residues. CDR3 amino acids: CATSRGGSTDTQYF. DNA of the CDR3: TGTGCCACCAGCAGAGGGGGGAGCACAGATACGCAGTATTTT.

This clone has just a few counts. The chain couples TRBV7-2 to TRBJ2-2; possible D gene TRBD2, 6 bases. This CDR3 contains 14 residues. CDR1 is SGHTA, CDR2 FQGNSA, per germline. The V and J ends lost 6 bases and 2 bases respectively, with 10 bases between them. CDR3 sequence (DNA): TGTGCCAGCAGGAGCGGGCCCAACACCGGGGAGCTGTTTTTT. It is translated as CASRSGPNTGELFF.

On this clone itself: The sample carries other DNA sequences with the same CDR3. The chain employs TRBV4-1 and TRBJ2-7, with 10 bases that match TRBD2. The CDR3 has 15 amino acids. The V segment lost 0 bases and the J segment 3 bases; nucleotides outside the gene matches: 2. The V gene's germline CDR1 is MGHRA and CDR2 YSYEKL. CDR3 in amino acids: CASSQDRLAGYEQYF. Here the CDR3 DNA reads TGCGCCAGCAGCCAAGATAGACTAGCGGGCTACGAGCAGTACTTC.

Written as DNA, the CDR3 is TGTGCCAGCAGTCTCGGGACAGGGAGCGACTATGGCTACACCTTC. This codes for CASSLGTGSDYGYTF. This chain connects TRBV2 to TRBJ1-2; 9 bases are shared with TRBD1. The CDR3 consists of 15 residues. With V trimmed by 5 bases and J by 3 bases, 7 bases remained unmatched. The germline CDR1 and CDR2 sequences are SNHLY and FYNNEI.

The chain employs TRBV4-1 and TRBJ2-1; D uncertain. The V end was cut by 1 base, the J end by 5 bases, with 15 bases between. This CDR3 is 16 amino acids long. Germline CDR1 reads MGHRA; CDR2 reads YSYEKL. CDR3 protein: CASSQGVGPTHNEQFF. The CDR3 nucleotides read TGCGCCAGCAGCCAAGGTGTTGGACCAACCCACAATGAGCAGTTCTTC.

Of note for this clone: Other DNA sequences within the sample encode an identical CDR3. This sequence joins TRBV5-1 and TRBJ1-2, with 7 positions matching TRBD1. V gave up 4 bases and J gave up 5 bases; unmatched junction bases: 8. The CDR3 covers 14 residues. Germline lookup yields CDR1 SGHRS and CDR2 YFSETQ. The CDR3 spells CASSPGQSDYGYTF. The CDR3, as DNA: TGCGCCAGCAGCCCGGGACAGTCAGATTATGGCTACACCTTC.

This clone was detected only a few times. In nucleotides, the CDR3 is TGTGCCATCAGTGGGACTAGCGGGAGGGCCACGCAGTATTTT. Its protein is CAISGTSGRATQYF. The rearrangement joins TRBV10-3 to TRBJ2-3, with 15 bases aligning to TRBD2. The CDR3 is 14 amino acids. CDR1 and CDR2 from the germline V gene are ENHRY and SYGVKD. Germline trimming cut 4 bases from V and 9 bases from J; bases unmatched to any gene: 2.

A few counts support this clone. The chain recombines TRBV7-2 with TRBJ2-3; D ambiguous. Germline CDR1 is SGHTA and CDR2 is FQGNSA. V was shortened by 6 bases and J by 2 bases, with 12 bases between the two germline ends. The CDR3 has 14 amino acids. Here the CDR3 reads CASSQPRFTDTQYF. The CDR3 DNA sequence: TGTGCCAGCAGTCAGCCCCGATTCACAGATACGCAGTATTTT. Drawing the rest from reference TRBV7-2 and TRBJ2-3, the complete variable domain is GAGVSQSPSNKVTEKGKDVELRCDPISGHTALYWYRQSLGQGLEFLIYFQGNSAPDKSGLPSDRFSAERTGGSVSTLTIQRTQQEDSAVYLCASSQPRFTDTQYFGPGTRLTVL.

The chain carries TRBV7-2 and TRBJ2-2; 9 bases map to TRBD2. The V and J ends lost 6 bases and 3 bases, in that order; junction bases with no gene match: 5. This CDR3 comprises 15 residues. Per germline, CDR1 SGHTA and CDR2 FQGNSA. The CDR3 loop is CASRPGLADTGELFF. CDR3 nucleotides: TGTGCCAGCAGGCCGGGACTAGCAGACACCGGGGAGCTGTTTTTT.

The sample holds a few counts of this clone. This sample also contains other DNA sequences that code for the same CDR3. The chain carries TRBV6-4 and TRBJ2-3, with 8 nucleotides matching TRBD2. J gave up 4 bases and V 2 bases, and 5 bases lay outside the gene matches. CDR3 length equals 15 residues. Germline V gives CDR1 MRHNA, CDR2 SNTAGT. The DNA of the CDR3 is TGTGCCAGCAGTGACGGGCTAGCGGGCGCAGATACGCAGTATTTT. Translating gives CASSDGLAGADTQYF.

The rearrangement links TRBV4-1 to TRBJ2-1, with unresolved D. Per germline, CDR1 MGHRA and CDR2 YSYEKL. This CDR3 spans 15 amino acids. V lost 0 bases, J lost 3 bases, and 9 bases lay in between. CDR3 coding DNA: TGCGCCAGCAGCCAAGAAGGCGGATACTACAATGAGCAGTTCTTC. Translating gives CASSQEGGYYNEQFF.

This clone was seen a few times. The chain employs TRBV7-3 and TRBJ2-5; the D is unclear. The CDR3 has 13 amino acids. The V end was cut by 4 bases, the J end by 3 bases, with 9 bases between. The V gene's germline CDR1 is SGHTA and CDR2 FQGTGA. In DNA form, the CDR3 reads TGTGCCAGCAGCTCAAGGGATAAAGAGACCCAGTACTTC. This gives the protein CASSSRDKETQYF. Filled out from reference TRBV7-3 and TRBJ2-5, the complete variable domain reads GAGVSQTPSNKVTEKGKYVELRCDPISGHTALYWYRQSLGQGPEFLIYFQGTGAADDSGLPNDRFFAVRPEGSVSTLKIQRTERGDSAVYLCASSSRDKETQYFGPGTRLLVL.

This clone was seen a single time. The chain joins TRBV11-2 to TRBJ2-7; D might be TRBD2 (6 bases). The germline V and J ends were trimmed by 5 bases and 3 bases, with 17 bases remaining between them. The length of the CDR3 is 15 residues. Germline V gene sequence: CDR1 SGHAT, CDR2 FQNNGV. CDR3: CASSLVAGRHYEQYF. For the CDR3, the DNA is TGTGCCAGCAGCCTCGTGGCGGGGAGGCACTACGAGCAGTACTTC.

J is TRBJ1-5 and V is TRBV27, with 9 positions matching TRBD1. The J segment lost 4 bases and the V segment lost 6 bases, leaving 4 bases of the junction unmatched. This CDR3 is built from 14 residues. Germline V gene lookup returns CDR1 MNHEY and CDR2 SMNVEV (reference sequence). CDR3 sequence (DNA): TGTGCCAGCAGGCGGGGACAGGGAAATCAGCCCCAGCATTTT. Translating gives CASRRGQGNQPQHF.

This clone occurred a few times. The rearrangement uses TRBV18 and TRBJ2-6, with a weak D call TRBD1 (6 bases). The CDR3 has 18 amino acids. Trimming took off 1 base at V and 0 bases at J, with 13 bases between the two ends. Germline CDR1 KGHSH, CDR2 LQKENI. The CDR3 DNA reads TGTGCCAGCTCACCACGGACAGTCCAATTCTCTGGGGCCAACGTCCTGACTTTC. Translated, it gives CASSPRTVQFSGANVLTF.